This TCR beta chain was recovered during a study of STAT5B mutations in CD4+ large granular lymphocyte leukemia. Source study methods: Lowest detectable productive clonotype frequency was 2.59 x 10-5. Clones were read by immunoSEQ multiplex PCR, and TCRdb kept only the in-frame ones, dropping some. V, J and clone size reflect that table, while D and trimming were determined from the DNA. The sample lists around 43,000 clones, 80% to 90% seen once, with around 2.6% in the top ten. The V end was cut by 0 bases, the J end by 7 bases, with 12 bases between. CDR1 is SGHAT and CDR2 is FQNNGV in the germline V gene. CDR3 length: 14 residues. Notes on the study in general: No patients shared main leukemic clonotypes, though roughly 23% appeared at low frequency elsewhere.

A word on this clone: Its antigen is not known.

What was sequenced was CD4+ T cells from blood buffy coats. This receptor was taken from a human donor in good health. V gene TRBV11-2 combines with J gene TRBJ2-5, with TRBD1 as a possible D gene (6 bases). CDR3 sequence (DNA): TGTGCCAGCAGCTTAGAAAGGCTGACAGGGACCCAGTACTTC. It translates to CASSLERLTGTQYF.